These 23 T cell receptor beta chains came from one sample sequenced in a study of identifying expanded T cells in peripheral blood. TCRdb keeps only in-frame clones here, not all; method: immunoSEQ multiplex PCR. The table shows 95,000 to 100,000 clones, with around 88% occurring only once. Sequencing was carried out using blood. All receptors derive from a person aged 18-70 years in good health.

V usage is TRBV19 and J usage is TRBJ2-7; D unclear. V lost 4 bases, J lost 2 bases, and 15 bases lay in between. Germline V lookup: CDR1 LNHDA, CDR2 SQIVND (reference sequence). The CDR3 extends over 15 amino acids. Here the CDR3 reads CASSTLQTRPYEQYF. CDR3 nucleotides: TGTGCCAGTAGTACCCTTCAGACGAGGCCCTACGAGCAGTACTTC.

The chain has TRBV7-8 and TRBJ2-3; D not resolved. Trimming removed 0 bases from V and 6 bases from J, with 1 base in between. The V gene's germline CDR1 is SGHVS and CDR2 FQNEAQ. CDR3 length: 11 amino acids. The CDR3, as DNA: TGTGCCAGCAGCTTAGCCGATACGCAGTATTTT. Protein sequence: CASSLADTQYF.

This clone was seen only a few times. This chain links TRBV6-5 with TRBJ1-1; unclear D gene. Germline V CDR1 and CDR2: MNHEY, SVGAGI. V dropped 0 bases and J dropped 1 base, with 9 bases sitting between them. The CDR3 contains 15 residues. CDR3 in amino acids: CASSYSNLANTEAFF. The CDR3 DNA sequence: TGTGCCAGCAGTTACTCGAATCTTGCGAACACTGAAGCTTTCTTT.

This clone was found once. The chain joins TRBV5-1 to TRBJ1-1; D unresolved. V was pared by 0 bases and J by 1 base, with 13 bases between. Germline loops: CDR1 SGHRS, CDR2 YFSETQ. The CDR3 has 16 residues. The CDR3 DNA is TGCGCCAGCAGCTTGGGTGCCGCACAATGGAACACTGAAGCTTTCTTT. This translates into CASSLGAAQWNTEAFF. The variable domain in full, completed from reference TRBV5-1 and TRBJ1-1, reads KAGVTQTPRYLIKTRGQQVTLSCSPISGHRSVSWYQQTPGQGLQFLFEYFSETQRNKGNFPGRFSGRQFSNSRSEMNVSTLELGDSALYLCASSLGAAQWNTEAFFGQGTRLTVV.

The V gene is TRBV9, the J gene TRBJ1-1; D not resolved. Germline CDR1 SGDLS, CDR2 YYNGEE. The CDR3 covers 14 residues. The ends were cut back, 4 bases at V and 3 bases at J, with 13 bases in the middle. The CDR3 DNA is TGTGCCAGCAGCCCCCACGGTAGCGACACTGAAGCTTTCTTT. It specifies CASSPHGSDTEAFF.

The V and J genes are TRBV10-2 and TRBJ1-4; D is perhaps TRBD1 (5 bases). Germline CDR1 and CDR2: WSHSY and SAAADI. The CDR3 is 13 residues long. V lost 6 bases to trimming and J lost 8 bases, with 13 bases between them. Here the CDR3 reads CASSRDEWEKLFF. The DNA of the CDR3 is TGCGCCAGCAGCCGGGACGAATGGGAAAAACTGTTTTTT.

The gene calls are TRBV15 and TRBJ2-7, with D perhaps being TRBD1 or TRBD2 (5 bases each). V was cut by 0 bases and J by 9 bases, with 12 bases left in between. Germline CDR1 and CDR2: LNHNV and YYDKDF (reference sequence). The CDR3 is made up of 13 amino acids. The CDR3 here is CATSRDLIGGQYF. CDR3 nucleotide sequence: TGTGCCACCAGCAGAGATCTTATTGGGGGGCAGTACTTC.

The CDR3 DNA sequence: TGTGCCAGCAGCCCCCCCGGACGCTCCTACGAGCAGTACTTC. Protein: CASSPPGRSYEQYF. This chain connects TRBV6-6 to TRBJ2-7; D is ambiguous. The CDR3 contains 14 residues. Germline V gives CDR1 MNHNY, CDR2 SVGAGI (reference sequence). V lost 6 bases to trimming and J lost 0 bases, with 12 bases between them.

The rearrangement uses TRBV6-5 and TRBJ2-7; TRBD2 matches at 11 bases. J lost 6 bases, V lost 6 bases, and 4 bases had no gene match. Germline-derived CDR1 and CDR2 are MNHEY and SVGAGI. The CDR3 contains 13 residues. The CDR3 loop is CASRSSGGSEQYF. The CDR3 nucleotides read TGTGCCAGCAGGTCTAGCGGGGGGAGCGAGCAGTACTTC.

This rearrangement joins TRBV5-1 to TRBJ2-3, with D unclear. The germline CDR1 and CDR2 sequences are SGHRS and YFSETQ. This CDR3 has 11 amino acids. V lost 4 bases, J lost 5 bases, and 5 bases lay in between. The CDR3 reads CASSKEDTQYF. CDR3 nucleotides: TGCGCCAGCAGCAAAGAAGATACGCAGTATTTT.

The chain joins TRBV7-2 to TRBJ1-1; 7 bases are shared with TRBD1. Germline trimming cut 3 bases from V and 5 bases from J; bases unmatched to any gene: 6. The germline gives CDR1 SGHTA, CDR2 FQGNSA. The CDR3 contains 14 residues. The CDR3 loop reads CASSLTGRRTEAFF. The DNA for the CDR3 is TGTGCCAGCAGCTTGACAGGGCGAAGGACTGAAGCTTTCTTT.

The rearrangement uses TRBV5-8 and TRBJ1-5, with D perhaps matching TRBD1 (5 bases). Germline assignment: CDR1 SGHTS and CDR2 YDEGEE. Trimming removed 3 bases from V and 1 base from J, with 8 bases in between. This CDR3 is 14 amino acids long. Here the CDR3 DNA reads TGTGCCAGCAGCTCGAGGACAAGCAATCAGCCCCAGCATTTT. Encoded protein: CASSSRTSNQPQHF.

In this sample, this clone turned up once. The CDR3 region is CASSFPTGYSPLHF. In nucleotides, the CDR3 is TGTGCCAGCAGCTTCCCAACGGGGTATTCACCCCTCCACTTT. The rearrangement uses TRBV7-2 and TRBJ1-6; D not certain. The germline V and J ends were trimmed by 3 bases and 8 bases, with 11 bases remaining between them. The CDR3 spans 14 residues. Germline-derived CDR1 and CDR2 are SGHTA and FQGNSA. The full variable domain, completed using reference TRBV7-2 and TRBJ1-6, is GAGVSQSPSNKVTEKGKDVELRCDPISGHTALYWYRQSLGQGLEFLIYFQGNSAPDKSGLPSDRFSAERTGGSVSTLTIQRTQQEDSAVYLCASSFPTGYSPLHFGNGTRLTVT.

The genes are TRBV27 and TRBJ1-5, with D tentatively TRBD1 (6 bases). Trimming took 6 bases from V and 1 from J, leaving 16 bases between them. The CDR3 loop spans 16 amino acids. The V gene's germline CDR1 is MNHEY and CDR2 SMNVEV (reference sequence). DNA of the CDR3: TGTGCCAGCAGCCCGACAGGACCATACAGCAATCAGCCCCAGCATTTT. Its translation: CASSPTGPYSNQPQHF.

The CDR3 reads CASSPNPDSGAAGTQYF. Here the CDR3 DNA reads TGCGCCAGCAGCCCGAACCCCGACAGTGGGGCGGCAGGTACGCAGTATTTT. V is TRBV5-1 and J is TRBJ2-3; weak D call: TRBD1 (5 bases). The V gene lost 4 bases and the J gene lost 8 bases, with 26 bases spanning the gap. The CDR3 is made up of 17 amino acids. Germline V gene data show CDR1 as SGHRS and CDR2 as YFSETQ.

The gene calls are TRBV7-9 and TRBJ1-4, with D possibly TRBD1 on 5 matching bases. The V and J ends lost 8 bases and 8 bases respectively, with 12 bases between them. CDR1 is SEHNR, CDR2 FQNEAQ, per germline (reference sequence). The CDR3 has 12 residues. DNA for the CDR3: TGTGCCAGCCAGGGTCTAATGGAAAAACTGTTTTTT. Protein: CASQGLMEKLFF.

The V call is TRBV11-2, the J call TRBJ2-3; D gene ambiguous. Germline-derived CDR1 and CDR2 are SGHAT and FQNNGV. The CDR3 is 11 amino acids. Trimming removed 4 bases from V and 6 bases from J, with 5 bases in between. The CDR3 bases are TGTGCCAGCAGCTATGGGGATACGCAGTATTTT. As protein: CASSYGDTQYF.

This clone was seen a single time. The gene calls are TRBV5-5 and TRBJ1-2; D not resolved. Trimming took 4 bases from V and 0 from J, leaving 10 bases between them. Per germline, CDR1 SGHKS and CDR2 YYEKEE (reference sequence). The CDR3 consists of 14 residues. The CDR3 reads CASSQDEANYGYTF. CDR3 nucleotides: TGTGCCAGCAGCCAAGATGAGGCTAACTATGGCTACACCTTC.

In this sample, this clone turned up a few times. The chain uses TRBV4-2 and TRBJ2-6; D not certain. V was cut by 1 base and J by 1 base, with 5 bases left in between. In germline, CDR1 is LGHNA, CDR2 YNFKEQ. The CDR3 covers 15 residues. The CDR3 DNA is TGTGCCAGCAGCCAAGCGACTTCTGGGGCCAACGTCCTGACTTTC. Translation: CASSQATSGANVLTF.

This clone was counted between two and nine times. The chain combines TRBV19 with TRBJ1-2; the D is unclear. V was clipped by 5 bases and J by 2 bases, with 9 bases between them. Germline CDR1 reads LNHDA; CDR2 reads SQIVND (reference sequence). This CDR3 is 13 amino acids long. The CDR3 reads CASSQPENYGYTF. In DNA form, the CDR3 reads TGTGCCAGTAGTCAACCTGAGAACTATGGCTACACCTTC.

This chain links TRBV11-2 with TRBJ2-7, with 7 nucleotides matching TRBD2. The CDR3 contains 14 residues. J lost 7 bases, V lost 0 bases, and 6 bases had no gene match. Germline-derived CDR1 and CDR2 are SGHAT and FQNNGV. In DNA form, the CDR3 reads TGTGCCAGCAGCTTAGATCGGGAGGTGGGGGAGCAGTACTTC. It specifies CASSLDREVGEQYF.

The chain couples TRBV9 to TRBJ1-5, with 8 bases identical to TRBD1. This CDR3 is 15 amino acids long. J was trimmed by 4 bases and V by 0 bases; bases with no gene match: 3. Per germline, CDR1 SGDLS and CDR2 YYNGEE. CDR3 sequence (DNA): TGTGCCAGCAGCGTAGAGGACAGGGTAAATCAGCCCCAGCATTTT. Translated: CASSVEDRVNQPQHF.

The CDR3 loop reads CATRWVTSRTEQYF. As DNA, the CDR3 is TGTGCCACTCGATGGGTGACTAGTCGGACCGAGCAGTACTTC. V is TRBV2 and J is TRBJ2-7, with D possibly being TRBD2 (6 bases). Germline V gene data show CDR1 as SNHLY and CDR2 as FYNNEI. V lost 10 bases, J lost 6 bases, and 22 bases lay in between. The CDR3 loop spans 14 amino acids.